The T cell receptor (beta chain) described here comes from a study of early T cells in non-severe SARS-CoV-2 infection. Unique molecular identifiers tagged individual cDNA molecules. MiXCR, run by TCRdb on the 5' RACE reads, gives a single entry per CDR3 protein. The repertoire has over 80,000 distinct CDR3 sequences, 12% of them found once; the top ten carry roughly 4.5%. Comment on this clonotype: Antigen specificity is unknown.

General study findings and limits: In VDJdb matching, anti-spike CD8 responses were favored while private and CD4 specificities went missing.

The germline gives CDR1 LGHNA, CDR2 YNFKEQ. V was shortened by 1 base and J by 3 bases, with 10 bases between the two germline ends. The CDR3 totals 14 residues. The source is an adult who was a healthcare worker with PCR-confirmed SARS-CoV-2 infection or an uninfected control (not recorded which). This sequence joins TRBV4-2 and TRBJ2-7; no reliable D call. The sample consisted of whole blood, taken at baseline. The CDR3 DNA reads TGTGCCAGCAGCCAAGGGGCCAGAGACTACGAGCAGTACTTC. It specifies CASSQGARDYEQYF.